Each of the 2 T cell receptor beta chains below was sequenced from the same sample in a study of CD8 T cells in ankylosing spondylitis. TCRdb recomputed calls from the 5' RACE reads with MiXCR, one row per CDR3 protein. Of some 120,000 distinct CDR3 sequences in the sample, roughly 13% are singletons; the top ten hold roughly 3%. The sequenced sample consisted of blood, either unsorted or a sorted T cell fraction (not recorded which). Receptors were obtained from a female donor with ankylosing spondylitis or in good health (not recorded which).

This clonotype was counted between two and nine times. The rearrangement uses TRBV20-1 and TRBJ1-2; TRBD1 agrees at 8 bases. This CDR3 contains 12 residues. Trimming removed 3 bases from V and 5 bases from J; junction bases left unmatched: 2. Germline CDR1 DFQATT, CDR2 SNEGSKA (reference sequence). This CDR3 is CSASGTGYGYTF. As DNA, the CDR3 is TGCAGTGCTAGTGGGACAGGTTATGGCTACACCTTC.

This clonotype occurred a few times. The chain is built from TRBV11-1 and TRBJ2-1; 12 positions match TRBD2. Trimming at V came to 5 bases and at J to 8 bases, leaving 16 bases not matched to a gene. CDR3 length equals 18 residues. The germline gives CDR1 SGHAT, CDR2 FQDESV (reference sequence). Written as DNA, the CDR3 is TGTGCCAGCAGCATGGGACTAGCGGGTTTCGTCCAATCTTATGAGCAGTTCTTC. This encodes CASSMGLAGFVQSYEQFF.